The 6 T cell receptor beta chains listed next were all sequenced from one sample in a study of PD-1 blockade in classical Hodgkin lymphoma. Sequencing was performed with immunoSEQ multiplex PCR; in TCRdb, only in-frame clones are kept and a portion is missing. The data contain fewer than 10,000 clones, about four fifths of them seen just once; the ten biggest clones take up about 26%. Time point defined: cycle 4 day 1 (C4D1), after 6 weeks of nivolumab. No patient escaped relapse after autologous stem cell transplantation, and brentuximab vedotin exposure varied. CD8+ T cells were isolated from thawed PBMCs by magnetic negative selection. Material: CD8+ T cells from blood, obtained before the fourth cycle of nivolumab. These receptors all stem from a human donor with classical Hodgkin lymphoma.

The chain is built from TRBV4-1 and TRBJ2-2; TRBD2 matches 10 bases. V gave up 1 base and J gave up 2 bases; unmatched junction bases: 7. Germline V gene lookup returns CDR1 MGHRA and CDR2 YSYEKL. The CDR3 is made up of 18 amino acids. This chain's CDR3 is CASSQVIAGGSNTGELFF. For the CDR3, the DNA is TGCGCCAGCAGCCAAGTTATAGCGGGGGGTTCTAACACCGGGGAGCTGTTTTTT.

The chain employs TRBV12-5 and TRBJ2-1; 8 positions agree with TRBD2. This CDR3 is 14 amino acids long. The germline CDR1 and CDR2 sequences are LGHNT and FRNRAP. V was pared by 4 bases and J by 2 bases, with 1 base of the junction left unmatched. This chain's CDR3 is CASGSGGAYNEQFF. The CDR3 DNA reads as TGTGCTAGTGGTTCCGGGGGGGCCTACAATGAGCAGTTCTTC.

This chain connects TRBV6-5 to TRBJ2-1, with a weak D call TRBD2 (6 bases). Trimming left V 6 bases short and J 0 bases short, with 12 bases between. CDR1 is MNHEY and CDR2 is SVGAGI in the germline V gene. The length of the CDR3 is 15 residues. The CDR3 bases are TGTGCCAGCAGCCGACTAGAGAGCTCCTACAATGAGCAGTTCTTC. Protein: CASSRLESSYNEQFF.

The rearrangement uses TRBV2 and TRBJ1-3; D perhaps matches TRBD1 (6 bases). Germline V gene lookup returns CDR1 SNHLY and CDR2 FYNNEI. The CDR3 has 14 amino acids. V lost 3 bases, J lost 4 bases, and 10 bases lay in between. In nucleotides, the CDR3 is TGTGCCAGCAGTGAGGGGGCGCCCGGAAACACCATATATTTT. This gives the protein CASSEGAPGNTIYF.

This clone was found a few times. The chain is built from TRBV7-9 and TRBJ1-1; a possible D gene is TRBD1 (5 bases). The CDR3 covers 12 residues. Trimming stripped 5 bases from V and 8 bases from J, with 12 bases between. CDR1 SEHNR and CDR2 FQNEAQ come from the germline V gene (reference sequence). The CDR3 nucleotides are TGTGCCAGCAGCCCGGACACACTCGAAGCTTTCTTT. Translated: CASSPDTLEAFF.

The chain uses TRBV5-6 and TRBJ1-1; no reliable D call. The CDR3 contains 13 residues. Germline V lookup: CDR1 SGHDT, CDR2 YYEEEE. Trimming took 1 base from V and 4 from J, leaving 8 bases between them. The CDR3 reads CASSLIRTTEAFF. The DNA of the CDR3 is TGTGCCAGCAGCTTGATAAGGACCACTGAAGCTTTCTTT.